The rows below give T cell receptor beta chains drawn from one sample of a study of post-analysis software for immune sequencing data. A single record per CDR3 protein comes from TCRdb applying MiXCR to the PCR reads. The sample holds about 170,000 distinct CDR3 sequences, around 28% seen once. Sequencing was carried out using blood. The origin of the receptors is a girl between 5 and 17 years old with multiple sclerosis. CDR3s include the opening cysteine and the closing phenylalanine or tryptophan. A D gene is named only where the DNA matches it firmly. For some rows the clone size is stated as once, few or many, or as a class when expanded; others skip it.

.	TRBJ2-7	TRBV12-5	.	CASGPGQQYEQYF	TGTGCTAGTGGCCCCGGACAGCAGTACGAGCAGTACTTC
.	TRBJ2-3	TRBV5-5	many	CASSFQPTDTQYF	TGTGCCAGCAGCTTTCAGCCCACAGATACGCAGTATTTT
TRBD1	TRBJ2-2	TRBV7-8	.	CASSPPPWDRGATGELFF	TGTGCCAGCAGCCCACCGCCTTGGGACAGGGGCGCCACCGGGGAGCTGTTTTTT
.	TRBJ2-1	TRBV10-3	medium-sized	CAFRGRLNNEQFF	TGTGCCTTCCGGGGAAGGCTTAACAATGAGCAGTTCTTC
.	TRBJ1-2	TRBV30	once	CAWSVLSGNLNGYTF	TGTGCCTGGAGTGTATTATCTGGGAATTTGAATGGCTACACCTTC
.	TRBJ1-5	TRBV15	many	CATSRTGNNQPQHF	TGTGCCACCAGCAGGACCGGTAACAATCAGCCCCAGCATTTT
.	TRBJ2-2	TRBV28	few	CASSFRRAWGTGELFF	TGTGCCAGCAGTTTCCGCAGGGCGTGGGGCACCGGGGAGCTGTTTTTT
TRBD2	TRBJ2-1	TRBV24-1	.	CAASSGIWYNEQFF	TGTGCCGCCAGTAGCGGGATATGGTACAATGAGCAGTTCTTC
TRBD2	TRBJ2-7	TRBV29-1	many	CSVEEWQRGSTYEQYF	TGCAGCGTTGAAGAATGGCAGCGGGGCAGCACCTACGAGCAGTACTTC
TRBD1	TRBJ2-7	TRBV7-8	many	CASSKQGAGDGYEQYF	TGTGCCAGCAGCAAACAGGGGGCGGGAGATGGGTACGAGCAGTACTTC
TRBD2	TRBJ2-7	TRBV4-1	.	CASSQGEGAPTCEQYF	TGCGCCAGCAGCCAAGGGGAGGGTGCCCCTACCTGCGAGCAGTACTTC
TRBD1	TRBJ2-1	TRBV27	.	CASSLLTGQGANEQFF	TGTGCCAGCAGTTTACTGACGGGACAGGGGGCTAATGAGCAGTTCTTC
.	TRBJ2-7	TRBV27	many	CASSSTVRSSYEQYF	TGTGCCAGCAGTTCCACAGTGAGGAGCTCCTACGAGCAGTACTTC
TRBD2	TRBJ2-3	TRBV29-1	.	CSVEVSGSPTDTQYF	TGCAGCGTTGAGGTCAGCGGGAGCCCCACAGATACGCAGTATTTT
.	TRBJ2-7	TRBV4-1	.	CASSQAEESYEQYF	TGCGCCAGCAGCCAAGCGGAAGAATCCTACGAGCAGTACTTC
.	TRBJ1-1	TRBV5-5	.	CASSLGRAGTNTEAFF	TGTGCCAGCAGCCTGGGGCGGGCAGGGACGAACACTGAAGCTTTCTTT
.	TRBJ1-5	TRBV2	.	CASSDRNSNQPQHF	TGTGCCAGCAGTGACAGAAATAGCAATCAGCCCCAGCATTTT
TRBD1	TRBJ2-5	TRBV6-1	few	CASREETGTGLETQYF	TGTGCCAGCAGGGAGGAAACCGGGACAGGGTTGGAGACCCAGTACTTC
.	TRBJ2-7	TRBV7-2	.	CASSLAIGTSYEQYF	TGTGCCAGCAGCTTAGCTATAGGGACCAGCTACGAGCAGTACTTC
.	TRBJ2-4	TRBV20-1	many	CSAMQRNIQYF	TGCAGTGCTATGCAACGCAACATTCAGTACTTC
TRBD2	TRBJ2-7	TRBV20-1	many	CSARRWREHSYEQYF	TGCAGTGCTAGGCGATGGCGGGAGCACTCCTACGAGCAGTACTTC
.	TRBJ2-3	TRBV10-3	few	CTISPSGSTDTQYF	TGTACCATCAGCCCGAGCGGGAGCACAGATACGCAGTATTTT
.	TRBJ2-1	TRBV20-1	many	CSAPPAVQYNEQFF	TGCAGTGCTCCCCCGGCGGTGCAGTACAATGAGCAGTTCTTC
.	TRBJ2-6	TRBV3-1	.	CASSIPGSGANVRTF	TGTGCCAGCAGCATCCCAGGGTCCGGGGCTAACGTCCGGACTTTC
TRBD1	TRBJ1-4	TRBV20-1	many	CSARGQGAYEKLFF	TGCAGTGCTAGAGGACAGGGGGCCTACGAAAAACTGTTTTTT
TRBD1	TRBJ2-7	TRBV28	many	CASRTDRDGTYEQYF	TGTGCCAGCAGGACCGACAGGGACGGAACCTACGAGCAGTACTTC
.	TRBJ1-1	TRBV12-3/TRBV12-4	.	CASSFYGGNSEAFF	TGTGCCAGCAGTTTTTACGGTGGAAACTCTGAAGCTTTCTTT
TRBD2	TRBJ2-4	TRBV6-6	.	CASSGGAALTRRDIQYF	TGTGCCAGCAGCGGGGGGGCGGCCCTCACCCGCAGGGACATTCAGTACTTC
TRBD1	TRBJ2-3	TRBV27	many	CASSSLGTADTDTQYF	TGTGCCAGCAGTTCCCTTGGGACAGCGGACACAGATACGCAGTATTTT
.	TRBJ1-1	TRBV12-3/TRBV12-4	.	CASKARERAETFF	TGTGCCAGCAAGGCCAGGGAACGCGCTGAAACTTTCTTT
.	TRBJ2-1	TRBV7-9	.	CASSFWLGDNEQFF	TGTGCCAGCAGCTTCTGGCTAGGAGACAATGAACAGTTCTTC
.	TRBJ2-2	TRBV4-1	.	CASSQDTRGELFF	TGCGCCAGCAGCCAAGATACCCGCGGGGAGCTGTTTTTT
.	TRBJ1-5	TRBV12-3/TRBV12-4	few	CASSLDGANQPQHF	TGTGCCAGCAGTTTGGACGGAGCTAATCAGCCCCAGCATTTT
.	TRBJ2-3	TRBV18	many	CASLGTSDTQYF	TGTGCCAGCCTCGGGACCTCAGATACGCAGTATTTT
TRBD2	TRBJ2-5	TRBV28	many	CASCPGGRGETQYF	TGTGCCAGCTGCCCCGGCGGGAGAGGAGAGACCCAGTACTTC
.	TRBJ2-3	TRBV4-1	many	CASSQVAAAALYTDTQYF	TGCGCCAGCAGCCAAGTGGCGGCAGCCGCTCTTTACACAGATACGCAGTATTTT
TRBD1	TRBJ2-1	TRBV30	.	CAWSRRTGVSYNEQFF	TGTGCCTGGAGTAGGAGGACAGGGGTTTCCTACAATGAGCAGTTCTTC
.	TRBJ1-1	TRBV5-1	many	CASSLGGRAEAFF	TGCGCCAGCAGCTTGGGGGGGAGAGCTGAAGCTTTCTTT
TRBD2	TRBJ2-3	TRBV12-3/TRBV12-4	many	CASSWAGGKDTQYF	TGTGCCAGCAGTTGGGCGGGAGGTAAAGATACGCAGTATTTT
TRBD1	TRBJ1-1	TRBV18	.	CASSPGTGDFEAFF	TGTGCCAGCTCGCCCGGGACAGGGGACTTTGAGGCTTTCTTT
.	TRBJ1-4	TRBV3-1	.	CASSQDTGKSEKLFF	TGTGCCAGCAGCCAAGATACAGGGAAAAGTGAAAAACTGTTTTTT
.	TRBJ1-5	TRBV12-3/TRBV12-4	.	CASSFFGNQPQHF	TGTGCCAGCAGTTTTTTTGGCAATCAGCCCCAGCATTTT
.	TRBJ2-5	TRBV29-1	many	CSAGLSGFQTQYF	TGCAGCGCCGGTCTTTCTGGATTTCAGACCCAGTACTTC
TRBD1	TRBJ1-2	TRBV5-1	.	CASSGGQGNYGYTF	TGCGCCAGCAGCGGTGGACAGGGGAACTATGGCTACACCTTC
TRBD2	TRBJ2-1	TRBV5-1	.	CASSSILGAGDGQFF	TGCGCCAGCAGCTCCATACTAGGGGCGGGAGATGGGCAGTTCTTC
.	TRBJ2-1	TRBV10-3	medium-sized	CAISESTVNFSYNEQFF	TGTGCCATCAGTGAGTCTACAGTCAACTTCTCCTACAATGAGCAGTTCTTC
TRBD1	TRBJ2-3	TRBV2	once	CASSEDRGPTDAQYF	TGTGCCAGCAGTGAAGACAGGGGGCCGACAGATGCGCAGTATTTT
.	TRBJ1-1	TRBV4-2	.	CASSEKTLGTEAFF	TGTGCCAGCAGCGAAAAGACCTTGGGTACTGAAGCTTTCTTT